This TCR beta chain was found in a study of blood T cells in healthy people across ages. A second PCR, run for roughly 7 to 12 cycles, used a sample-barcoded 5' primer plus a J-beta primer mix. Every cDNA molecule bore a tag from a template-switch adaptor containing 12 random nucleotides. From each sample, at least 2.5 million paired-end reads containing CDR3 were obtained. TCRdb passed the 5' RACE reads through MiXCR, listing each CDR3 protein once. The data show around 1,900,000 distinct CDR3 sequences, with roughly 43% seen just once and 20% to 25% held by the top ten. This CDR3 is 14 amino acids long. With 0 bases removed from V and 7 bases from J, the gap between germline ends came to 10 bases. Germline CDR1 is SGDLS and CDR2 is YYNGEE. Roughly 9 milliliters of peripheral blood were drawn from each donor. Per-sample yields of isolated PBMCs were at least 7 million.

This rearrangement joins TRBV9 to TRBJ2-2; D may be TRBD1 (6 bases). Source material: blood. The source is a human donor in good health. CDR3 bases: TGTGCCAGCAGCGTAGGAGAGGGGGTCGGGGAGCTGTTTTTT. Translating it yields CASSVGEGVGELFF.